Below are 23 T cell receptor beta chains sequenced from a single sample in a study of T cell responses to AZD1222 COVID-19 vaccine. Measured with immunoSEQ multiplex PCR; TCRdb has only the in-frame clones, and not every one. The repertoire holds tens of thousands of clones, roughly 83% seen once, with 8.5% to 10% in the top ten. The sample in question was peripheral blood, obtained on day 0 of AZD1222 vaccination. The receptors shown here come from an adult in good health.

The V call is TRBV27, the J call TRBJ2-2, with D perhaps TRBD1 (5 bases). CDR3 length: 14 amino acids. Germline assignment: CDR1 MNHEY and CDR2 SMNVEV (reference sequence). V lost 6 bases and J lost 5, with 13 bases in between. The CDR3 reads CASSKDRETGELFF. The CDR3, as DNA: TGTGCCAGCAGCAAAGACAGAGAGACCGGGGAGCTGTTTTTT.

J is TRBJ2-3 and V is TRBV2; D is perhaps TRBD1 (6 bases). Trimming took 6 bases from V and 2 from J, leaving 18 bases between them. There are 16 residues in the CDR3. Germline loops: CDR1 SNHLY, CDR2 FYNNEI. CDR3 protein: CASRAGTRGNTDTQYF. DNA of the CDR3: TGTGCCAGCAGGGCCGGGACAAGGGGGAACACAGATACGCAGTATTTT.

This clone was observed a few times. CDR3 in DNA: TGCGCCAGCACTCATGGGAGGGTAGGGACAGATACGCAGTATTTT. Its translation: CASTHGRVGTDTQYF. The chain couples TRBV5-1 to TRBJ2-3; 7 bases align to TRBD2. CDR1 SGHRS and CDR2 YFSETQ come from the germline V gene. J gave up 3 bases and V 6 bases, and 10 bases lay outside the gene matches. The CDR3 extends over 15 amino acids.

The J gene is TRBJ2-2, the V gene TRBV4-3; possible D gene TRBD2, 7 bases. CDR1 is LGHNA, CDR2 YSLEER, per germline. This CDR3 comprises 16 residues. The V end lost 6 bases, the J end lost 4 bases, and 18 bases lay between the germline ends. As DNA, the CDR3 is TGCGCCAGCAGTCCAGCCTTAGGGGGGGGCACCGGGGAGCTGTTTTTT. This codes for CASSPALGGGTGELFF.

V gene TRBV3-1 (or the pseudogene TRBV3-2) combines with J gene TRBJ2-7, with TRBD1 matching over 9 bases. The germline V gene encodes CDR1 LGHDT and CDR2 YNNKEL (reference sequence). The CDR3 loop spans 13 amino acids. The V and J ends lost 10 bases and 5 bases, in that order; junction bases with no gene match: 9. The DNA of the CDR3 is TGTGCCAACACCCCGGGGACAGGGAACGAGCAGTACTTC. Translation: CANTPGTGNEQYF.

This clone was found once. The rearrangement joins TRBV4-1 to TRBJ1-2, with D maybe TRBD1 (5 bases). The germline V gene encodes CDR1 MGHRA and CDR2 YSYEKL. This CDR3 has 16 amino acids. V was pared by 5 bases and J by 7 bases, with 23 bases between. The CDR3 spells CASSIRASAGLGGYTF. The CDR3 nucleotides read TGCGCCAGCAGCATAAGGGCCTCGGCGGGACTAGGTGGCTACACCTTC.

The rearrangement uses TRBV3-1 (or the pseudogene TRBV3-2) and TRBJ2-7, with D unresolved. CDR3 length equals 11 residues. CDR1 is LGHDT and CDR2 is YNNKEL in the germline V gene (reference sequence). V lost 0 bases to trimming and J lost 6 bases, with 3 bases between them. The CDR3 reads CASSQDVEQYF. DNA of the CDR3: TGTGCCAGCAGCCAAGATGTCGAGCAGTACTTC.

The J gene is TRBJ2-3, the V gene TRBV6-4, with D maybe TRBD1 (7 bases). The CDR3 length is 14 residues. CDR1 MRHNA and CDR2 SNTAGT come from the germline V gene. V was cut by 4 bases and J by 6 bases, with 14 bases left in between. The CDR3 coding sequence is TGTGCCAGCAGTGGGAGGGGGCCTGGTGATACGCAGTATTTT. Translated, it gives CASSGRGPGDTQYF.

CDR3 loop: CASSSVPSSYEQYF. CDR3 coding DNA: TGTGCCAGCAGTTCCGTACCCTCCTCCTACGAGCAGTACTTC. The chain couples TRBV6-5 to TRBJ2-7; D gene unclear. V was pared by 4 bases and J by 0 bases, with 10 bases between. Germline assignment: CDR1 MNHEY and CDR2 SVGAGI. The CDR3 loop spans 14 amino acids.

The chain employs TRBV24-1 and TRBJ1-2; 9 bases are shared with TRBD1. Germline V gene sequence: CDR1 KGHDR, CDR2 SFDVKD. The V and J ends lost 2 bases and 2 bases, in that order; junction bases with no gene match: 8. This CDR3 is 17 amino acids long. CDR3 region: CATSDSPWTGENYGYTF. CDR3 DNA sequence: TGTGCCACCAGTGATTCCCCTTGGACAGGGGAAAACTATGGCTACACCTTC.

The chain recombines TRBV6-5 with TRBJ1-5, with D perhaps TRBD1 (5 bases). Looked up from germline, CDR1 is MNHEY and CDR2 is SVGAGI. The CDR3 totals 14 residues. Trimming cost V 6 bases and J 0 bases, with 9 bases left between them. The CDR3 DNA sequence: TGTGCCAGCAGACAGGACTTTAGCAATCAGCCCCAGCATTTT. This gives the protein CASRQDFSNQPQHF.

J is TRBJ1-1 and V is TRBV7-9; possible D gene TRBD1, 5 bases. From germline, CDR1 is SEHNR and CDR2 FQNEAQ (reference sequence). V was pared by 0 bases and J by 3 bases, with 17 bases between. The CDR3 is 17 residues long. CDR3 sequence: CASSLAPGRGPHTEAFF. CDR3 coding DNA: TGTGCCAGCAGCTTAGCACCGGGGAGGGGCCCTCACACTGAAGCTTTCTTT.

CDR3 sequence (DNA): TGTGCCATCAGTGAGGGTAGGGATGGAGCTTTCTTT. Its protein product is CAISEGRDGAFF. The chain combines TRBV10-3 with TRBJ1-1; D uncertain. The germline V gene encodes CDR1 ENHRY and CDR2 SYGVKD. The CDR3 runs 12 residues. Trimming cost V 2 bases and J 10 bases, with 11 bases left between them.

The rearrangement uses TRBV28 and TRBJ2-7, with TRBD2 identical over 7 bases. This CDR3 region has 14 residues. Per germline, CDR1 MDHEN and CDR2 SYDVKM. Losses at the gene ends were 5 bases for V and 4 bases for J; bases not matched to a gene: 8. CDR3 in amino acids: CASSTPSGVYEQYF. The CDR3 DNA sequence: TGTGCCAGCAGTACCCCTAGCGGCGTTTACGAGCAGTACTTC.

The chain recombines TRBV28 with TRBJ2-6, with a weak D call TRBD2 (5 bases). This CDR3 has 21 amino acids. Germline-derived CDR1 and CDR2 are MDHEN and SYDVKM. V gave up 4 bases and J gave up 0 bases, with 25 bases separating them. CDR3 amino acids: CASSSRGISSPLSSGANVLTF. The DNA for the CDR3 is TGTGCCAGCAGTTCACGGGGTATTTCGTCGCCTCTTAGCTCTGGGGCCAACGTCCTGACTTTC.

Written as DNA, the CDR3 is TGTGCCAGCAGCTTATACGTCGTAGCGGGAGCCTTCGAGGAGACCCAGTACTTC. Amino acids: CASSLYVVAGAFEETQYF. This rearrangement joins TRBV7-9 to TRBJ2-5; TRBD2 matches at 9 bases. The CDR3 spans 18 residues. The V and J ends lost 2 bases and 5 bases, in that order; junction bases with no gene match: 15. Germline-derived CDR1 and CDR2 are SEHNR and FQNEAQ (reference sequence).

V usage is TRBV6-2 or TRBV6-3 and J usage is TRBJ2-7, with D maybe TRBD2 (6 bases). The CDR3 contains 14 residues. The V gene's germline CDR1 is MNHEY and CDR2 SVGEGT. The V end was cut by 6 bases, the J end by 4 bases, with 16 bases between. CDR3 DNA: TGTGCCAGCAGCCCCGGGAGAGGCCCGTACGAGCAGTACTTC. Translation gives CASSPGRGPYEQYF.

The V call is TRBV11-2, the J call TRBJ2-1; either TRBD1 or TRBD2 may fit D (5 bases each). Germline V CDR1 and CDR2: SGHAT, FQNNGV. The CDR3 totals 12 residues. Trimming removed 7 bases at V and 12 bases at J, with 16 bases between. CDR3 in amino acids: CASIGAGGGQFF. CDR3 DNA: TGTGCCAGCATAGGGGCTGGGGGTGGGCAGTTCTTC.

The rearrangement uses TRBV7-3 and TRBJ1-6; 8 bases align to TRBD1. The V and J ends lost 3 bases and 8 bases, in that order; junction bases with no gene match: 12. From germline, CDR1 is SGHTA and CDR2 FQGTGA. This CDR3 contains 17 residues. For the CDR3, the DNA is TGTGCCAGCAGCTTCGCAGGTGTAGGACAGGGAGATTCACCCCTCCACTTT. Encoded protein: CASSFAGVGQGDSPLHF. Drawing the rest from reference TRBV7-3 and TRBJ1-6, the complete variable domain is GAGVSQTPSNKVTEKGKYVELRCDPISGHTALYWYRQSLGQGPEFLIYFQGTGAADDSGLPNDRFFAVRPEGSVSTLKIQRTERGDSAVYLCASSFAGVGQGDSPLHFGNGTRLTVT.

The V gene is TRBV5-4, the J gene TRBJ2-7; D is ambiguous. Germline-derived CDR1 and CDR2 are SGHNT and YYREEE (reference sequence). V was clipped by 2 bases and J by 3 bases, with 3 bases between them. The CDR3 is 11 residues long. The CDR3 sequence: CASSFSYEQYF. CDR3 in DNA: TGTGCCAGCAGCTTCAGCTACGAGCAGTACTTC.

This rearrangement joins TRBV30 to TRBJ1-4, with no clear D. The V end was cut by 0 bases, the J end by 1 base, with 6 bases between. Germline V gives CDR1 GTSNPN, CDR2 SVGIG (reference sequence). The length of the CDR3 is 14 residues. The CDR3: CAWSVPGTNEKLFF. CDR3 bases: TGTGCCTGGAGTGTACCTGGAACTAATGAAAAACTGTTTTTT. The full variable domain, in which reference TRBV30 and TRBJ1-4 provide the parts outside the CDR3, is SQTIHQWPATLVQPVGSPLSLECTVEGTSNPNLYWYRQAAGRGLQLLFYSVGIGQISSEVPQNLSASRPQDRQFILSSKKLLLSDSGFYLCAWSVPGTNEKLFFGSGTQLSVL.

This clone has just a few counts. The CDR3 sequence: CASSPTSLGAGELFF. The CDR3 coding sequence is TGTGCCAGCAGCCCGACTAGCCTGGGGGCCGGGGAGCTGTTTTTT. The chain links TRBV5-5 to TRBJ2-2; 7 bases map to TRBD2. The trim removed 4 bases at V and 6 bases at J, leaving 9 bases unmatched. Germline lookup yields CDR1 SGHKS and CDR2 YYEKEE (reference sequence). There are 15 residues in the CDR3.

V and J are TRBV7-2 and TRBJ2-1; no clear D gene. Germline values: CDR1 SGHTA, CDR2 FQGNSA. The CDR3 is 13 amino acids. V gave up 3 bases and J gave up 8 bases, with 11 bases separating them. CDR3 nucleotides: TGTGCCAGCAGCTTTAGTTGGGGTGATGAGCAGTTCTTC. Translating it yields CASSFSWGDEQFF.